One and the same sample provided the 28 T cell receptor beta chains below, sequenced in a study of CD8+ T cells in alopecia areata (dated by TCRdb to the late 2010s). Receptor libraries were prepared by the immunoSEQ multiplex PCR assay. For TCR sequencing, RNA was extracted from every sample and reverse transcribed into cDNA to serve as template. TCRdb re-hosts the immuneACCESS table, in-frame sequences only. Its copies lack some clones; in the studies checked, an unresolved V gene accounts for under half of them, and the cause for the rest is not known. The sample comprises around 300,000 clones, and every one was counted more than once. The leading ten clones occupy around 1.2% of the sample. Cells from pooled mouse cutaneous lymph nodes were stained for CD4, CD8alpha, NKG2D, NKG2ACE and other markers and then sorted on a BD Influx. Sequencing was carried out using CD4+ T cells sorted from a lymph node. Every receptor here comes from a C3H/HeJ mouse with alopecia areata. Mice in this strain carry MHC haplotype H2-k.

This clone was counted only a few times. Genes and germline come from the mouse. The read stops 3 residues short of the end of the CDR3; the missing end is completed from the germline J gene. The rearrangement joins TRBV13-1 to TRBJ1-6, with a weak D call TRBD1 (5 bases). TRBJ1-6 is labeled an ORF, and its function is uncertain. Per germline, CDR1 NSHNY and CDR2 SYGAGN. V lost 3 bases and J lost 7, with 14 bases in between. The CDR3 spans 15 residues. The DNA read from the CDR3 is TGTGCCAGCAGTGTGGGGGGGATGAAGAATTCGCCC. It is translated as CASSVGGMKNSP. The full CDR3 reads CASSVGGMKNSPLYF.

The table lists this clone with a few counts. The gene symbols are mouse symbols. The CDR3 loop reads CASGHWVRRDTQYF. Partial CDR3 DNA: TGTGCCAGCGGACACTGGGTGAGGAGGGAC. This chain links TRBV13-2 with TRBJ2-5; TRBD2 might be the D (6 bases). The read ends 4 residues shy of where the CDR3 ends; the end is completed using the germline J gene. CDR3 length equals 14 residues. Germline V gene lookup returns CDR1 NNHNN and CDR2 SYGAGS (reference sequence).

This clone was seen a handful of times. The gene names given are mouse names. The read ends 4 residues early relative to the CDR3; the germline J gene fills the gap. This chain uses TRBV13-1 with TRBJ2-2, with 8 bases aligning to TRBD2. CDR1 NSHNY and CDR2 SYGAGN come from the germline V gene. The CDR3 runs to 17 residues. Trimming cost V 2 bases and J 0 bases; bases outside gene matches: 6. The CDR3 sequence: CASSEGGGVANTGQLYF. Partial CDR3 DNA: TGTGCCAGCAGTGAAGGTGGGGGGGTGGCAAACACCGGG.

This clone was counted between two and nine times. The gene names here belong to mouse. The DNA read from the CDR3 is TGTGCCTGGAGTACGGGACAGCAAAAC. It codes for CAWSTGQQN. The whole CDR3 sequence reads CAWSTGQQNTLYF. J is TRBJ2-4 and V is TRBV31; 7 nucleotides line up with TRBD1. The sequenced fragment ends 4 residues before the CDR3 boundary, so the rest is inferred from the germline J gene. The CDR3 has 13 amino acids. Germline-derived CDR1 and CDR2 are GKSSPN and SITVG. V lost 2 bases, J lost 3 bases, and 2 bases stayed unmatched.

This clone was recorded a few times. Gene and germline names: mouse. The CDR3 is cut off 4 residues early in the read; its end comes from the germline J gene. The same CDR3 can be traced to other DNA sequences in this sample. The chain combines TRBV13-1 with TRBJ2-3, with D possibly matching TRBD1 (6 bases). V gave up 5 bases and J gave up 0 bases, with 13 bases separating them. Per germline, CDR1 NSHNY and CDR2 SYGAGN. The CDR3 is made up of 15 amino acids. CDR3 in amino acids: CASSAPGQSAETLYF. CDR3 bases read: TGTGCCAGCAGCGCCCCGGGACAAAGTGCAGAA.

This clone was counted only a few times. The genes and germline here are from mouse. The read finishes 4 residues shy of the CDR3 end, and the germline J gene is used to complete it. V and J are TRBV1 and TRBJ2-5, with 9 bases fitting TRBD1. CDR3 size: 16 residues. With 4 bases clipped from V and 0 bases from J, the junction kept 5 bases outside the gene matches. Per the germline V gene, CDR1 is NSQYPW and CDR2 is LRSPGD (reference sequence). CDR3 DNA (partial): TGCACCTGCAGTGGCCCGGGACAGGGAAACCAAGAC. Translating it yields CTCSGPGQGNQD. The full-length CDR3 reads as CTCSGPGQGNQDTQYF.

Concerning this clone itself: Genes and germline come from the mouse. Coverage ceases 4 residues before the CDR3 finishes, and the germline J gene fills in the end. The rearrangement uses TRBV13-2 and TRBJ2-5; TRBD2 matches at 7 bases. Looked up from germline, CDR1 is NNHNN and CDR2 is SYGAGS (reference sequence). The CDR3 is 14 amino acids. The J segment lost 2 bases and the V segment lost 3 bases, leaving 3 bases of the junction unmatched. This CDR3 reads CASGAGGVQDTQYF. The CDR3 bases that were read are TGTGCCAGCGGTGCCGGGGGGGTCCAAGAC.

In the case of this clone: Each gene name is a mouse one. CDR3: CASGPGRDSDYTF. Partial CDR3 DNA: TGTGCCAGCGGCCCAGGGAGAGACTCC. This chain connects TRBV13-2 to TRBJ1-2, with D maybe TRBD1 (5 bases). The sequence runs out 4 residues before the end of the CDR3; the remainder is reconstructed from the germline J gene. This CDR3 spans 13 amino acids. Trimming stripped 5 bases from V and 3 bases from J, with 11 bases between. Germline loops: CDR1 NNHNN, CDR2 SYGAGS (reference sequence).

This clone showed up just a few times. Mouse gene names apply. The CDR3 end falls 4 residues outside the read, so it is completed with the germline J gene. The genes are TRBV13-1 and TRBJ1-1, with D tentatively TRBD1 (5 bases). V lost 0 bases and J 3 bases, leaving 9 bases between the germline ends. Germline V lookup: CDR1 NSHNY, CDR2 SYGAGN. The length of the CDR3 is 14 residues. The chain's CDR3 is CASSDEGGDTEVFF. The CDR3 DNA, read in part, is TGTGCCAGCAGTGATGAGGGAGGGGACACA.

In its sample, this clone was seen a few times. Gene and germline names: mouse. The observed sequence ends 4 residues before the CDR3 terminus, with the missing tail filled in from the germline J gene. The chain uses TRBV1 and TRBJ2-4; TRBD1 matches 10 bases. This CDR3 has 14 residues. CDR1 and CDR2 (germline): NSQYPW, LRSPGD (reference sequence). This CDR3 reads CTCSADRGSNTLYF. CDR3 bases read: TGCACCTGCAGTGCGGACAGGGGGTCGAAC.

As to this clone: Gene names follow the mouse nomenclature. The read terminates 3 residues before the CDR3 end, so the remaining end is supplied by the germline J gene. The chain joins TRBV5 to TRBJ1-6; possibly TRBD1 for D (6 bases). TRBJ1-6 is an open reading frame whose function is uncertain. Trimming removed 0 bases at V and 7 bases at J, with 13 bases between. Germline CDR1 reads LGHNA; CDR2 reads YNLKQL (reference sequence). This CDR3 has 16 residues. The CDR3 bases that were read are TGTGCCAGCAGCCAAGAGAGGGGGGCGGGGAATTCGCCC. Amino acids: CASSQERGAGNSP. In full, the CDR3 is CASSQERGAGNSPLYF.

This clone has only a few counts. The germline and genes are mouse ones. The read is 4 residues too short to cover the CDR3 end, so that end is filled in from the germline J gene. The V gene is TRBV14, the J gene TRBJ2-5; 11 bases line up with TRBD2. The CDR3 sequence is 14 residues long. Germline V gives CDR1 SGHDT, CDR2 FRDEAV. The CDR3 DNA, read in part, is TGTGCCAGCAGCCGGACTGGGGGGAGCGAC. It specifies CASSRTGGSD. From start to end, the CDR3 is CASSRTGGSDTQYF.

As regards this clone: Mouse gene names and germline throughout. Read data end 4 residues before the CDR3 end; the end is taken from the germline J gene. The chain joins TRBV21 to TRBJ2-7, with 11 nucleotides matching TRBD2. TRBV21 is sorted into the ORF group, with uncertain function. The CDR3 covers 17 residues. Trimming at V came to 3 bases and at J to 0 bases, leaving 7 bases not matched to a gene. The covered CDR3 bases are TGTGCTAGCAGTCAGTACCGGGACTGGGGGAACTCCTAT. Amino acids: CASSQYRDWGNSY. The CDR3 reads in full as CASSQYRDWGNSYEQYF.

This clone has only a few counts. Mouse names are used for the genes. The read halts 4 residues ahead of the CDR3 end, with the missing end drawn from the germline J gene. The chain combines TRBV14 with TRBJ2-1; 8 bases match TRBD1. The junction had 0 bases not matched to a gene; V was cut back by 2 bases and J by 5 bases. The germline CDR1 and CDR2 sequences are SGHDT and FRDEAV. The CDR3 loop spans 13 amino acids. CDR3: CASSLTGDAEQFF. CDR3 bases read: TGTGCCAGCAGTTTGACAGGGGATGCT. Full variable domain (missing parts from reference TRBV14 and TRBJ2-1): EAGVTQSPRYAVLQEGQAVSFWCDPISGHDTLYWYQQPRDQGPQLLVYFRDEAVIDNSQLPSDRFSAVRPKGTNSTLKIQSAKQGDTATYLCASSLTGDAEQFFGPGTRLTVL.

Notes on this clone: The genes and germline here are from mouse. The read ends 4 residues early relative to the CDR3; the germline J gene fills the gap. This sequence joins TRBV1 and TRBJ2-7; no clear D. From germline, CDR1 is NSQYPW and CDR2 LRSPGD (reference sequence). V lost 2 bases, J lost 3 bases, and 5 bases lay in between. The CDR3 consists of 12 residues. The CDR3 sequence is CTCSARSYEQYF. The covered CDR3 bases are TGCACCTGCAGTGCACGCAGCTAT. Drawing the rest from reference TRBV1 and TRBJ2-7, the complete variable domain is VTLLEQNPRWRLVPRGQAVNLRCILKNSQYPWMSWYQQDLQKQLQWLFTLRSPGDKEVKSLPGADYLATRVTDTELRLQVANMSQGRTLYCTCSARSYEQYFGPGTRLTVL.

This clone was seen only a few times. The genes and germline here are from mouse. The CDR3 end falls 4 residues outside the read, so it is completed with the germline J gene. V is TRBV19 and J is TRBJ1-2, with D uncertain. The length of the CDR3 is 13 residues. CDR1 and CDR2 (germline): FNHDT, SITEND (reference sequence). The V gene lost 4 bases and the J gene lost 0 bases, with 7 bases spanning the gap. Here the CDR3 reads CASSLQPNSDYTF. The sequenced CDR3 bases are TGTGCCAGCAGTCTACAACCAAACTCC.

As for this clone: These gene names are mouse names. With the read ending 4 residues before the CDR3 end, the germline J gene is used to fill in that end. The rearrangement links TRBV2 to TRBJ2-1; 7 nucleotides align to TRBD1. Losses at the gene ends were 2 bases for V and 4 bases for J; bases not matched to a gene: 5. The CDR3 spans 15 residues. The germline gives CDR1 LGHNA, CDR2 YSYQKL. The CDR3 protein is CASSQRQGWYAEQFF. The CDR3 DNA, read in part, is TGTGCCAGCAGCCAAAGACAGGGATGGTATGCT.

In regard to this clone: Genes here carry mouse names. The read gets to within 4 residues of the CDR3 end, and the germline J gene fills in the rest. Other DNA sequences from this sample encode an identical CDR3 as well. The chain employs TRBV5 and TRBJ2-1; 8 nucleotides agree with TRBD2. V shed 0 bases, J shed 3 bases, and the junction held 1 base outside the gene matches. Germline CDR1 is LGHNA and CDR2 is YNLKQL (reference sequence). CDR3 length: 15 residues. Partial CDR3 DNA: TGTGCCAGCAGCCAAGACACTGGGGGCTATGCT. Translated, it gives CASSQDTGGYA. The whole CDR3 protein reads CASSQDTGGYAEQFF.

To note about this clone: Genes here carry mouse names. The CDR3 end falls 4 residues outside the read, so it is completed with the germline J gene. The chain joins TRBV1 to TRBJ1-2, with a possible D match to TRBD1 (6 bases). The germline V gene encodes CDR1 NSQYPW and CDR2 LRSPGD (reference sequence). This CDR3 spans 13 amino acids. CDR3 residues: CTCSAAGATDYTF. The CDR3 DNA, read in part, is TGCACCTGCAGTGCAGCAGGGGCGACC.

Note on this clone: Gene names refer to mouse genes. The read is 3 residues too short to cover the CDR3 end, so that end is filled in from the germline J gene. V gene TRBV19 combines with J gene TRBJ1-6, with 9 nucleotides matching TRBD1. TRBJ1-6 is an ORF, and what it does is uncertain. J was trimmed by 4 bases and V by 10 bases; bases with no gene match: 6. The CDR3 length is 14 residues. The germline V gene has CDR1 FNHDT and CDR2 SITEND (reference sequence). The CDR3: CAPGGTGYNSPLYF. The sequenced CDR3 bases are TGTGCCCCCGGGGGGACAGGGTATAATTCGCCC.

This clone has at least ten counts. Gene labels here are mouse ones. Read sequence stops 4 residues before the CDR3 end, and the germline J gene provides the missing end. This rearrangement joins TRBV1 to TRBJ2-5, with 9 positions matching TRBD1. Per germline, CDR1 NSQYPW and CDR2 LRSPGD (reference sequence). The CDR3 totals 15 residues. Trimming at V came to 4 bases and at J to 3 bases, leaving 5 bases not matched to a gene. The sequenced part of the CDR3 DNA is TGCACCTGCAGTGGCTCCGGGACAGGGCAAGAC. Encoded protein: CTCSGSGTGQD. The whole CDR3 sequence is CTCSGSGTGQDTQYF.

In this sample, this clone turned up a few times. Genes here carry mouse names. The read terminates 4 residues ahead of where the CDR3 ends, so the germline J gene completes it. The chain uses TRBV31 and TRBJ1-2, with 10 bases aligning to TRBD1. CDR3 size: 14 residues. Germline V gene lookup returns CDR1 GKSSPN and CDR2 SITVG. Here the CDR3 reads CAWSLPGQGPDYTF. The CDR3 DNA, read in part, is TGTGCCTGGAGTCTACCGGGACAGGGGCCC.

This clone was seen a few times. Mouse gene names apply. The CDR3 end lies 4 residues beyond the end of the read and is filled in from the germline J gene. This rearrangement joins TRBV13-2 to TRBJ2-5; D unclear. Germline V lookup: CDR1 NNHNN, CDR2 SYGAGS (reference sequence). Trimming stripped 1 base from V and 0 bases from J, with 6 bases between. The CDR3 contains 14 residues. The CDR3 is CASGDLVNQDTQYF. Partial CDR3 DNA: TGTGCCAGCGGTGATTTGGTTAACCAAGAC.

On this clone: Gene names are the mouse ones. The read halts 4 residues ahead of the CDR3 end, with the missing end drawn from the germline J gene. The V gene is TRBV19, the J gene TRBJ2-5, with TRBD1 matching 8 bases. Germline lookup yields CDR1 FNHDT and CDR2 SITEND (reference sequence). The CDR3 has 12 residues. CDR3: CASSDRGDTQYF. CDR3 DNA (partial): TGTGCCAGCAGTGACAGGGGTGAC.

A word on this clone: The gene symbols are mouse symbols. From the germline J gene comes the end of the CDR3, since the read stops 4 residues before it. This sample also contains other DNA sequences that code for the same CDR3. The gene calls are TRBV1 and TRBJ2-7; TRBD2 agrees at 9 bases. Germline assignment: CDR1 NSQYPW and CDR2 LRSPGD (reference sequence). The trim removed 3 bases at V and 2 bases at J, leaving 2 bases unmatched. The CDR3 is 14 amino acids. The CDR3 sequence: CTCSAPGGAYEQYF. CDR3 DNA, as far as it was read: TGCACCTGCAGTGCTCCTGGGGGGGCCTAT. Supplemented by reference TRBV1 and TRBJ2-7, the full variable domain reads VTLLEQNPRWRLVPRGQAVNLRCILKNSQYPWMSWYQQDLQKQLQWLFTLRSPGDKEVKSLPGADYLATRVTDTELRLQVANMSQGRTLYCTCSAPGGAYEQYFGPGTRLTVL.

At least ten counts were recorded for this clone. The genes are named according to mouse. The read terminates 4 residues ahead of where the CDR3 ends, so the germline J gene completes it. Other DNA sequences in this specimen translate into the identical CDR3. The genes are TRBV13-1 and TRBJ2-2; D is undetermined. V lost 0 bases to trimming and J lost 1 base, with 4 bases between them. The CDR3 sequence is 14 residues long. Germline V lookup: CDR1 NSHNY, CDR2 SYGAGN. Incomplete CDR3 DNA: TGTGCCAGCAGTGATGTGGGAAACACCGGG. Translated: CASSDVGNTG. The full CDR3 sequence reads CASSDVGNTGQLYF.

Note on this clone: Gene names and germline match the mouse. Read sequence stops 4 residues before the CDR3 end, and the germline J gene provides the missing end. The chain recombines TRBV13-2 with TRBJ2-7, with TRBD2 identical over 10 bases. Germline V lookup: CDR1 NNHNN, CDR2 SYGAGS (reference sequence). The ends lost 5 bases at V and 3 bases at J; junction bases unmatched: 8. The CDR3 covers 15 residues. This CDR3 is CASGPPTGGDYEQYF. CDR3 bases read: TGTGCCAGCGGCCCTCCAACTGGGGGGGACTAT.

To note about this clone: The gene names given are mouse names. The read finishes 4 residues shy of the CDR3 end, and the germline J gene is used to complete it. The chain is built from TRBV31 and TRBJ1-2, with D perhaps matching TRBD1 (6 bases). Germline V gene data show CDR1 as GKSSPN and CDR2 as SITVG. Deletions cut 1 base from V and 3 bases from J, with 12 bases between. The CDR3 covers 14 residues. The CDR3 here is CAWSRDKGDSDYTF. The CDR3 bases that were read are TGTGCCTGGAGTCGGGACAAGGGGGACTCC.